The TCR beta chain under discussion was sequenced for a study of T-cell reconstitution after alpha-beta-depleted transplantation in children. General study points: One year post-transplant, T-cell counts and diversity were largely derived from T cells produced anew.

As to this clonotype: Its antigen is not known.

This CDR3 comprises 12 residues. With 7 bases removed from V and 6 bases from J, the gap between germline ends came to 10 bases. Germline V gives CDR1 SGHRS, CDR2 YFSETQ. As it was prepared, the TCRbeta library received unique molecular identifiers. TCRdb passed the PCR reads through MiXCR, listing each CDR3 protein once. The sample consists of about 420,000 distinct CDR3 sequences, 16% of them appearing once. The genes are TRBV5-1 and TRBJ2-2; D perhaps matches TRBD2 (6 bases). Material: PBMCs, mostly from graft donor cells, obtained 360 days after TCRalphabeta/CD19-depleted stem cell transplant. The origin of this receptor is a boy under two years old who had a stem cell transplant for Wiskott-Aldrich syndrome, so the T cells may come from the graft donor. As DNA, the CDR3 is TGCGCCAGCGCCTGGGGGGCCGGGGAGCTGTTTTTT. Translated, it gives CASAWGAGELFF.